This T cell receptor beta chain stems from a study of early T cells in non-severe SARS-CoV-2 infection. V lost 5 bases and J 0 bases, leaving 8 bases between the germline ends. This CDR3 spans 14 amino acids. TCRdb re-derived calls from the 5' RACE reads in MiXCR, one entry per CDR3 protein. The sample shows fewer than 35,000 distinct CDR3 sequences, around 5% of them seen only once. The rearrangement uses TRBV12-3 or TRBV12-4 and TRBJ2-4; D is undetermined. The source of this sequence is an adult who was a healthcare worker with PCR-confirmed SARS-CoV-2 infection or an uninfected control (not recorded which). The sequenced sample consisted of whole blood. The CDR3 region has the DNA TGTGCCAGCAGTCCGGACCTAGCCAAAAACATTCAGTACTTC. Translation gives CASSPDLAKNIQYF.